These 24 T cell receptor beta chains were sequenced from one sample in a study of CD8 T cells in ankylosing spondylitis. Using its own MiXCR run on the 5' RACE reads, TCRdb lists one record per CDR3 protein. The repertoire includes some 220,000 distinct CDR3 sequences, approximately 10% of them detected once, and about 2.8% sits in the top ten. The sequencing sample was made of blood, either unsorted or a sorted T cell fraction (not recorded which). These receptors all stem from a male donor with ankylosing spondylitis or in good health (not recorded which).

This clonotype occurred many times. The rearrangement uses TRBV12-3 or TRBV12-4 and TRBJ2-5; D perhaps matches TRBD1 (6 bases). This CDR3 comprises 14 residues. The ends were cut back, 5 bases at V and 5 bases at J, with 15 bases in the middle. In DNA form, the CDR3 reads TGTGCCAGCAGTCTCCGGGACACGGGGGAGACCCAGTACTTC. Its translation is CASSLRDTGETQYF.

Ten or more counts support this clonotype. This chain links TRBV6-5 with TRBJ2-3; the D is unclear. Germline values: CDR1 MNHEY, CDR2 SVGAGI. This CDR3 has 12 amino acids. With 8 bases removed from V and 0 bases from J, the gap between germline ends came to 6 bases. CDR3 loop: CASFGSTDTQYF. CDR3 nucleotide sequence: TGTGCCAGCTTTGGTAGCACAGATACGCAGTATTTT.

The chain combines TRBV20-1 with TRBJ2-5; no firm D call. The V gene's germline CDR1 is DFQATT and CDR2 SNEGSKA (reference sequence). Trimming cost V 6 bases and J 3 bases, with 5 bases left between them. This CDR3 is 10 amino acids long. CDR3 residues: CSAAKETQYF. Here the CDR3 DNA reads TGCAGTGCCGCCAAAGAGACCCAGTACTTC.

This clonotype was observed many times. This chain joins TRBV20-1 and TRBJ2-1; no clear D. V was pared by 5 bases and J by 0 bases, with 11 bases between. CDR3 length equals 14 residues. CDR1 and CDR2 (germline): DFQATT, SNEGSKA (reference sequence). The CDR3 DNA reads as TGCAGTGCTGAGCCGAAGAGCTCCTACAATGAGCAGTTCTTC. As protein: CSAEPKSSYNEQFF.

Comments on this clonotype: A much larger clonotype is one base distant, so this may be a read error. The rearrangement uses TRBV3-1 and TRBJ2-3; 9 bases agree with TRBD1. The CDR3 sequence is 16 residues long. Germline CDR1 and CDR2: LGHDT and YNNKEL (reference sequence). The DNA for the CDR3 is TGTACCAGCAGCCAAGATTGGGGGACAGGGACAGATACGCAGTATTTT. It specifies CTSSQDWGTGTDTQYF.

In this sample, this clonotype turned up many times. The CDR3 DNA is TGTGCCAGCAGTTTAGCGGTTCGGGGTACTGAAGCTTTCTTT. It yields the protein CASSLAVRGTEAFF. The chain recombines TRBV12-3 or TRBV12-4 with TRBJ1-1; D not certain. V was clipped by 0 bases and J by 5 bases, with 10 bases between them. The CDR3 length is 14 residues.

This clonotype occurred many times. The chain links TRBV12-3 or TRBV12-4 to TRBJ1-1; no clear D gene. The CDR3 consists of 11 residues. V lost 3 bases and J 12 bases, leaving 11 bases between the germline ends. The CDR3 loop is CASSLGEGTFF. The CDR3 nucleotides are TGTGCCAGCAGTTTGGGCGAGGGTACTTTCTTT.

The V call is TRBV9, the J call TRBJ1-3; 7 positions agree with TRBD1. The J segment lost 4 bases and the V segment lost 4 bases, leaving 14 bases of the junction unmatched. CDR1 is SGDLS and CDR2 is YYNGEE in the germline V gene. The CDR3 totals 17 residues. The CDR3 here is CASSTPTHDRAGNTIYF. As DNA, the CDR3 is TGTGCCAGCAGCACCCCGACCCACGACAGGGCGGGAAACACCATATATTTT.

This clonotype was picked up many times. The gene calls are TRBV15 and TRBJ2-7; a possible D gene is TRBD2 (6 bases). The germline V gene encodes CDR1 LNHNV and CDR2 YYDKDF (reference sequence). This CDR3 is 15 amino acids long. Trimming took off 0 bases at V and 0 bases at J, with 9 bases between the two ends. The CDR3 DNA reads as TGTGCCACCAGCAGAGATCCGGGGGTCTCCTACGAGCAGTACTTC. It yields the protein CATSRDPGVSYEQYF.

On this clonotype: This may arise from a read error, as a much more abundant clone is one base away. V gene TRBV19 combines with J gene TRBJ1-1; 9 bases align to TRBD1. The CDR3 sequence is 14 residues long. Germline loops: CDR1 LNHDA, CDR2 SQIVND (reference sequence). CDR3 DNA: TGTGCCATTTCACAGGGGGCGAGGAACCCTGAAGCTTTCTTT. Protein sequence: CAISQGARNPEAFF.

This clonotype was counted only a few times. The CDR3 loop is CASSFGGRQASYEQYF. CDR3 nucleotides: TGTGCCAGCAGTTTCGGGGGGAGACAGGCCTCCTACGAGCAGTACTTC. The J gene is TRBJ2-7, the V gene TRBV27, with D possibly TRBD2 on 7 matching bases. Germline V gene sequence: CDR1 MNHEY, CDR2 SMNVEV (reference sequence). Trimming removed 3 bases from V and 0 bases from J, with 15 bases in between. The CDR3 totals 16 residues.

This clonotype was counted at least ten times. The gene calls are TRBV20-1 and TRBJ2-5; 12 bases are a match to TRBD2. J gave up 6 bases and V 0 bases, and 11 bases lay outside the gene matches. This CDR3 comprises 17 residues. Looked up from germline, CDR1 is DFQATT and CDR2 is SNEGSKA (reference sequence). The DNA for the CDR3 is TGCAGTGCTAGAGATACTAGCGGGGGGCAGCTGACAAAGACCCAGTACTTC. Protein product: CSARDTSGGQLTKTQYF.

The table lists this clonotype with many counts. This sequence joins TRBV12-3 or TRBV12-4 and TRBJ1-6; possible D gene TRBD1, 6 bases. V lost 6 bases, J lost 0 bases, and 12 bases lay in between. The CDR3 loop spans 16 amino acids. The CDR3 coding sequence is TGTGCCAGCAGGGCGGGGGGCGGCTCCTATAATTCACCCCTCCACTTT. This encodes CASRAGGGSYNSPLHF.

This clonotype was detected ten times or more. The CDR3 nucleotides are TGTGCCAGCACCTCCCTGCTGGGGACCGCGACTAGCGGGAGGGATGGCTCCAATGAGCAGTTCTTC. Its translation: CASTSLLGTATSGRDGSNEQFF. V usage is TRBV6-5 and J usage is TRBJ2-1; TRBD2 aligns across 14 bases. V shed 7 bases, J shed 6 bases, and the junction held 26 bases outside the gene matches. This CDR3 has 22 amino acids. The germline V gene has CDR1 MNHEY and CDR2 SVGAGI.

There are many counts of this clonotype. V gene TRBV7-2 combines with J gene TRBJ2-3, with D unresolved. In germline, CDR1 is SGHTA, CDR2 FQGNSA. V lost 5 bases and J lost 6, with 6 bases in between. CDR3 length: 11 amino acids. CDR3 amino acids: CASSPRDTQYF. The DNA for the CDR3 is TGTGCCAGCAGCCCCCGGGATACGCAGTATTTT.

The chain couples TRBV11-2 to TRBJ1-2; the match to TRBD1 covers 8 bases. Germline-derived CDR1 and CDR2 are SGHAT and FQNNGV. Germline trimming cut 5 bases from V and 2 bases from J; bases unmatched to any gene: 10. This CDR3 has 16 amino acids. The CDR3 region is CASSPSTGATNYGYTF. CDR3 DNA: TGTGCCAGCAGCCCTTCGACAGGGGCCACGAACTATGGCTACACCTTC. Together with reference TRBV11-2 and TRBJ1-2, the CDR3 gives the full variable domain: EAGVAQSPRYKIIEKRQSVAFWCNPISGHATLYWYQQILGQGPKLLIQFQNNGVVDDSQLPKDRFSAERLKGVDSTLKIQPAKLEDSAVYLCASSPSTGATNYGYTFGSGTRLTVV.

This clonotype was seen many times. The chain couples TRBV25-1 to TRBJ1-6; D call uncertain. With 3 bases removed from V and 10 bases from J, the gap between germline ends came to 13 bases. Germline CDR1 MGHDK, CDR2 SYGVNS. The CDR3 is 14 residues long. CDR3 coding DNA: TGTGCCAGCAGTGACGGCGGATGGGTCTCACCCCTCCACTTT. Residues: CASSDGGWVSPLHF.

The chain links TRBV7-2 to TRBJ2-5; possibly TRBD1 or TRBD2 for D (6 bases each). Germline V gene sequence: CDR1 SGHTA, CDR2 FQGNSA. This CDR3 has 15 amino acids. The germline V and J ends were trimmed by 5 bases and 2 bases, with 15 bases remaining between them. The CDR3 DNA sequence: TGTGCCAGCAGCCTCACGCCGGGGGCTCAAGAGACCCAGTACTTC. Its translation is CASSLTPGAQETQYF.

This clonotype was observed many times. The chain carries TRBV19 and TRBJ1-1; D is uncertain. V lost 2 bases and J lost 1, with 2 bases in between. Germline assignment: CDR1 LNHDA and CDR2 SQIVND (reference sequence). The CDR3 spans 12 residues. The CDR3 DNA reads TGTGCCAGTAGTATATGGAACACTGAAGCTTTCTTT. Amino acids: CASSIWNTEAFF.

Many counts were recorded for this clonotype. The chain has TRBV5-1 and TRBJ1-1; possibly TRBD1 for D (5 bases). The V gene's germline CDR1 is SGHRS and CDR2 YFSETQ. The CDR3 is 12 amino acids. Trimming shortened V by 4 bases and J by 3 bases, and 7 bases separated the two germline ends. The CDR3 here is CASSGDYTEAFF. The CDR3 DNA sequence: TGCGCCAGCAGCGGGGACTACACTGAAGCTTTCTTT.

This clonotype was observed at least ten times. This chain uses TRBV12-3 or TRBV12-4 with TRBJ2-2; tentative D call: TRBD1 (6 bases). The CDR3 extends over 14 amino acids. The V gene lost 10 bases and the J gene lost 7 bases, with 19 bases spanning the gap. CDR3 sequence (DNA): TGTGCCACCTGGACCGCAGGGGTGGGCGGGGAGCTGTTTTTT. This encodes CATWTAGVGGELFF.

This clonotype was counted many times. V usage is TRBV29-1 and J usage is TRBJ1-2; 9 bases are a match to TRBD1. With 6 bases clipped from V and 4 bases from J, the junction kept 12 bases outside the gene matches. CDR1 and CDR2 (germline): SQVTM, ANQGSEA. The CDR3 runs to 15 residues. The CDR3 spells CSVLYRDRASYGYTF. The CDR3 region has the DNA TGCAGCGTACTATATCGGGACAGGGCGAGCTATGGCTACACCTTC.

For this clonotype: Relative to the germline gene, one junction end is altered; a read error may explain this. The chain uses TRBV5-6 and TRBJ2-7, with D tentatively TRBD1 (5 bases). The CDR3 spans 13 residues. Per germline, CDR1 SGHDT and CDR2 YYEEEE. CDR3 in amino acids: CASSLGQTYKQYF. In DNA form, the CDR3 reads TGTGCCAGCAGCTTGGGACAGACCTACAAGCAGTACTTC.

On this clonotype: A much more abundant neighbour one base away suggests this may be a read error. This rearrangement joins TRBV3-1 to TRBJ2-7; TRBD2 agrees at 11 bases. The CDR3 sequence is 15 residues long. CDR1 is LGHDT, CDR2 YNNKEL, per germline (reference sequence). CDR3 in DNA: TGTGCCAGCAGCTATGGGACTAGCGGAGTCTACGAGCATTACTTC. This sequence encodes CASSYGTSGVYEHYF.